This entry concerns a single T cell receptor (beta chain). Its antigen remains unknown. The V gene's germline CDR1 is LNHDA and CDR2 SQIVND (reference sequence). The CDR3 totals 16 residues. V was clipped by 1 base and J by 5 bases; unmatched bases: 9. This sample is drawn from a study of T cell responses to AZD1222 COVID-19 vaccine. The wider study: Pooling was applied to second doses at about 4 or about 12 weeks. Broader study findings: Baseline serostatus was positive in only a handful of AZD1222 recipients. Mostly white British, mostly female donors; authors suggested clonal diversity may be underestimated. Reports indicate that nearly half of spike-specific TCRs are directed at unmutated variant regions.

Profiled with immunoSEQ multiplex PCR; TCRdb holds only in-frame clones, not every one. The repertoire holds approximately 80,000 clones, with 80% to 90% as singletons. The sequencing used peripheral blood, collected on day 0 of AZD1222 vaccination. The origin of this receptor is an adult in good health. The rearrangement links TRBV19 to TRBJ2-3; TRBD1 agrees at 7 bases. CDR3: CASSIGDSHLGDTQYF. The CDR3 nucleotides read TGTGCCAGTAGTATAGGGGACAGCCACCTAGGAGATACGCAGTATTTT.